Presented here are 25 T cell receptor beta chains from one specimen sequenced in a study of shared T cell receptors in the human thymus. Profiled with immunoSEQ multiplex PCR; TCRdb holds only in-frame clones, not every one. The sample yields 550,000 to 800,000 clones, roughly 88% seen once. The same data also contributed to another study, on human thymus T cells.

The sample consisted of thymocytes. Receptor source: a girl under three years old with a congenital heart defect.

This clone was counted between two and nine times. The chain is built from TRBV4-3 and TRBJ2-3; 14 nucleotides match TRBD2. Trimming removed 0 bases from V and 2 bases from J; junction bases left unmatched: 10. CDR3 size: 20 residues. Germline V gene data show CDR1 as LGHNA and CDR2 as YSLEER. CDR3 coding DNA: TGCGCCAGCAGCCAAGATGGCCGGGGACTAGCGGGGGCCTCCACAGATACGCAGTATTTT. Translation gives CASSQDGRGLAGASTDTQYF.

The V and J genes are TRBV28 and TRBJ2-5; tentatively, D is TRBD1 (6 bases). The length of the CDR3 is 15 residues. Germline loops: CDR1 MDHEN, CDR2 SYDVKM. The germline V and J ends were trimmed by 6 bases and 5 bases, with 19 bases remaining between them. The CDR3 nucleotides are TGTGCCAGCAGAACCCGGCCCGGGACAAAGGAGACCCAGTACTTC. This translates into CASRTRPGTKETQYF.

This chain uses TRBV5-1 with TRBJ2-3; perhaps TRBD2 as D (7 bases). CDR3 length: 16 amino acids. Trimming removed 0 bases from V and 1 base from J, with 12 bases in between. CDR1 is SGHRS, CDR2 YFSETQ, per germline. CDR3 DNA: TGCGCCAGCAGCTTGGGTGGGGGGGCCGGCACAGATACGCAGTATTTT. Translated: CASSLGGGAGTDTQYF.

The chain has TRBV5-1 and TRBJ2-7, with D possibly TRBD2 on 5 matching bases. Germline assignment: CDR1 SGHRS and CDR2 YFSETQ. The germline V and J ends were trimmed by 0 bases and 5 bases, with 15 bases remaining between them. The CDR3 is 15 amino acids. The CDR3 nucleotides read TGCGCCAGCAGCTTGGTAACGCAGGAGGCCAACGAGCAGTACTTC. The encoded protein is CASSLVTQEANEQYF.

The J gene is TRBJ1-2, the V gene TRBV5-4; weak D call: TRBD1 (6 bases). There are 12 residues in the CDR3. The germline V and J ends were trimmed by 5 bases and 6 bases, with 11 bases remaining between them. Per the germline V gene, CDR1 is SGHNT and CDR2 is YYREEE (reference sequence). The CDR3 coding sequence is TGTGCCAGCAGGTGGGGGCGTCATGGCTACACCTTC. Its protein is CASRWGRHGYTF.

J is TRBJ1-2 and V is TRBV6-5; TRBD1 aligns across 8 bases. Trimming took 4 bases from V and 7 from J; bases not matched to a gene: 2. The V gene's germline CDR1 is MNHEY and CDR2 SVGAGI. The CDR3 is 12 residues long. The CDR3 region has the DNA TGTGCCAGCAGTTGGACAGGGTTTGGCTACACCTTC. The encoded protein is CASSWTGFGYTF.

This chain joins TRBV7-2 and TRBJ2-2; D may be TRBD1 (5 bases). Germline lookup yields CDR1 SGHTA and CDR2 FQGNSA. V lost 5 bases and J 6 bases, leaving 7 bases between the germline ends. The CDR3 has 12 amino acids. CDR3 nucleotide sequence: TGTGCCAGCAGCCCCAGGGCCGGGGAGCTGTTTTTT. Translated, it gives CASSPRAGELFF.

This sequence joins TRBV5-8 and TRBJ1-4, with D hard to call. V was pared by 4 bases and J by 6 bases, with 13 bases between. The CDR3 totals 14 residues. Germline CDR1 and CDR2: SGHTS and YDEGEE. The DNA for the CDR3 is TGTGCCAGCAGCGCGGTCTTCTTCCATGAAAAACTGTTTTTT. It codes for CASSAVFFHEKLFF.

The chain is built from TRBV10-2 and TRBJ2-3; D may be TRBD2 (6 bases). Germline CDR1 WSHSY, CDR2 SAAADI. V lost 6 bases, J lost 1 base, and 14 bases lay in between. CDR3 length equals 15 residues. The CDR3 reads CASRAPSARTDTQYF. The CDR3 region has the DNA TGCGCCAGCAGGGCGCCTAGCGCGCGCACAGATACGCAGTATTTT.

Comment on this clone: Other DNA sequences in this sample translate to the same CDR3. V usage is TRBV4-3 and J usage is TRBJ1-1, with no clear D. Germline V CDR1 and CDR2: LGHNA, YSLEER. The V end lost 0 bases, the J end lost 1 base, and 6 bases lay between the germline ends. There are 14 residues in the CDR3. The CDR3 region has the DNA TGCGCCAGCAGCCAAGATTCCAGGAACACTGAAGCTTTCTTT. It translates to CASSQDSRNTEAFF.

The CDR3 is CASSPTRREGGTQYF. CDR3 nucleotides: TGTGCCAGCAGCCCTACCCGAAGGGAGGGCGGGACCCAGTACTTC. This sequence joins TRBV6-6 and TRBJ2-5; 7 bases match TRBD2. The germline CDR1 and CDR2 sequences are MNHNY and SVGAGI (reference sequence). V lost 6 bases and J lost 7; bases outside the gene matches: 14. The CDR3 runs 15 residues.

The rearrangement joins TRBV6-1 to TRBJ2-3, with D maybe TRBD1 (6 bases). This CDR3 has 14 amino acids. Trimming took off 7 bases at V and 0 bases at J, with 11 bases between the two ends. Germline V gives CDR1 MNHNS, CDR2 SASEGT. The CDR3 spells CASTYRVSTDTQYF. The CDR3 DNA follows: TGTGCCAGCACGTACAGGGTGAGCACAGATACGCAGTATTTT.

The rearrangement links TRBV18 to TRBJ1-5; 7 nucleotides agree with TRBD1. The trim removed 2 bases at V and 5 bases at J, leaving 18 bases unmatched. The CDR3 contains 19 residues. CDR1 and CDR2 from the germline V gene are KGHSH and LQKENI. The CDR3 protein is CASSPVQGEPGGPYQPQHF. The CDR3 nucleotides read TGTGCCAGCTCACCAGTGCAGGGGGAACCCGGGGGCCCTTATCAGCCCCAGCATTTT.

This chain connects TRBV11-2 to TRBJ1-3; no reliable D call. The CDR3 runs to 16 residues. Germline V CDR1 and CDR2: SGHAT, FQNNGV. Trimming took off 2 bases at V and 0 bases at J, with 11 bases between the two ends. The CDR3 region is CASSLKSRSSGNTIYF. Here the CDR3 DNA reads TGTGCCAGCAGCTTAAAATCCAGAAGCTCTGGAAACACCATATATTTT. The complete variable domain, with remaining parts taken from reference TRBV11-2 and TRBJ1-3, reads EAGVAQSPRYKIIEKRQSVAFWCNPISGHATLYWYQQILGQGPKLLIQFQNNGVVDDSQLPKDRFSAERLKGVDSTLKIQPAKLEDSAVYLCASSLKSRSSGNTIYFGEGSWLTVV.

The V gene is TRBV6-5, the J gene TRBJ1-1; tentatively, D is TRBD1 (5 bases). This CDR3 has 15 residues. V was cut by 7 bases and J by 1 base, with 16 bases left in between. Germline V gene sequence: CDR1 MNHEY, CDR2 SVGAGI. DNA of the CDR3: TGTGCCAGCACCTACAATGGACACAAGAACACTGAAGCTTTCTTT. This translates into CASTYNGHKNTEAFF.

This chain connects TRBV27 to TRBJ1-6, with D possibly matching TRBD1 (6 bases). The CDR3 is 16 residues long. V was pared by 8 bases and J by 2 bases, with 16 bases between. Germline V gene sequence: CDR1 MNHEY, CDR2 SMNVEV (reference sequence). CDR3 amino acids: CASGTGPTTYNSPLHF. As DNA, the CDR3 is TGTGCCAGCGGAACAGGGCCGACTACCTATAATTCACCCCTCCACTTT.

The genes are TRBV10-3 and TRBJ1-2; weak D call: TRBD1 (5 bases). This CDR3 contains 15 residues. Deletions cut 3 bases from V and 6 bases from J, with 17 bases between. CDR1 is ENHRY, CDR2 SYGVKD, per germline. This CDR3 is CAISDPGRGGHGYTF. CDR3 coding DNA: TGTGCCATCAGTGACCCGGGGAGGGGCGGCCATGGCTACACCTTC.

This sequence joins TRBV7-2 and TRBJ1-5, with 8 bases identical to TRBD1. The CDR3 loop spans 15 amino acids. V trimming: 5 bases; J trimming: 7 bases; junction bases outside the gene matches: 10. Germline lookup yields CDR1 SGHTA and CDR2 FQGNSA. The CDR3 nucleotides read TGTGCCAGCAGCCCCCGGGACAGGAAAAGGCAGCCCCAGCATTTT. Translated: CASSPRDRKRQPQHF.

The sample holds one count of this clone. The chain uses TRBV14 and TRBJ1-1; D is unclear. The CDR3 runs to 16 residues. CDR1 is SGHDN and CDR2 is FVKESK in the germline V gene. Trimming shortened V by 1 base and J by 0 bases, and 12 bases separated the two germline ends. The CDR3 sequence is CASSQVSSEMNTEAFF. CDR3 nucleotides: TGTGCCAGCAGCCAAGTGTCGTCAGAAATGAACACTGAAGCTTTCTTT.

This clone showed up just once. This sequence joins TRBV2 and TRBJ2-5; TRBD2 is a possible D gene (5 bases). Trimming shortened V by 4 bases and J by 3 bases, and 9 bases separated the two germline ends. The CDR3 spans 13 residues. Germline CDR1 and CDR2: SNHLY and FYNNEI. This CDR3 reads CASSVLGEETQYF. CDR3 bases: TGTGCCAGCAGTGTTCTCGGGGAAGAGACCCAGTACTTC.

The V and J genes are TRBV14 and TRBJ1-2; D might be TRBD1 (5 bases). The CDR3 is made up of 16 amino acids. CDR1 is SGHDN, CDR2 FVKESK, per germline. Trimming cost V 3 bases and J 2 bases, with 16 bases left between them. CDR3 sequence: CASSHAGPSTNYGYTF. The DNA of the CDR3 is TGTGCCAGCAGCCACGCAGGGCCTTCGACGAACTATGGCTACACCTTC.

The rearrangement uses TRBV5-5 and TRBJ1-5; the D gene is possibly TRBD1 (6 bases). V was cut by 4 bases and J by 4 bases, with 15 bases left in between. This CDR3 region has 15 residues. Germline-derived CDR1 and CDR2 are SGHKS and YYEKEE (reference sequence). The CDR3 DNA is TGTGCCAGCAGCAGAGGGTCAGGGGCGAATCAGCCCCAGCATTTT. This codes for CASSRGSGANQPQHF.

The CDR3, as DNA: TGCGCCAGCAGCTCTCGTTTCAGGGGCAATGAGCAGTTCTTC. It specifies CASSSRFRGNEQFF. The chain recombines TRBV5-1 with TRBJ2-1, with D tentatively TRBD1 (6 bases). The V and J ends lost 3 bases and 6 bases respectively, with 13 bases between them. The V gene's germline CDR1 is SGHRS and CDR2 YFSETQ. The CDR3 contains 14 residues.

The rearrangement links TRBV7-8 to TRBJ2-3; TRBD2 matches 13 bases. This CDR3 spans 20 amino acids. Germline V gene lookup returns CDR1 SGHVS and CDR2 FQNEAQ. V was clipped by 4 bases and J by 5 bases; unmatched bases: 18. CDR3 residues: CASSSPGLAGSLGLEDTQYF. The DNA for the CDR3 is TGTGCCAGCAGCTCCCCGGGACTAGCGGGGTCTTTGGGCCTTGAAGATACGCAGTATTTT.

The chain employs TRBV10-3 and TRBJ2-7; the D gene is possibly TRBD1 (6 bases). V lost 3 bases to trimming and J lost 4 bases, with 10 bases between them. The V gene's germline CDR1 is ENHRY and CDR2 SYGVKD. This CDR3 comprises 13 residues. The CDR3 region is CAISEKDRYEQYF. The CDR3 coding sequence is TGTGCCATCAGTGAAAAAGACAGGTACGAGCAGTACTTC.